This T cell receptor beta chain was retrieved from a study of shared clonotypes between healthy human individuals. Trimming removed 7 bases from V and 5 bases from J, with 17 bases in between. Germline V gene lookup returns CDR1 LNHDA and CDR2 SQIVND (reference sequence). This CDR3 is built from 15 residues. Here immunoSEQ multiplex PCR was the method, and the copy in TCRdb shows in-frame clones only, minus some. The sample lists approximately 530,000 clones; less than 96% were seen once. The sample taken for sequencing was naive CD4+ T cells sorted from blood. This sample's subset: CD45RA+ positively selected. V gene TRBV19 combines with J gene TRBJ2-2; tentatively, D is TRBD1 or TRBD2 (5 bases each). The source is a woman aged 30 to 39 in good health. This CDR3 is CASTTLGPGTGELFF. Written as DNA, the CDR3 is TGTGCCAGTACTACCTTGGGGCCGGGAACCGGGGAGCTGTTTTTT. Combining the CDR3 with reference TRBV19 and TRBJ2-2 gives the whole variable domain DGGITQSPKYLFRKEGQNVTLSCEQNLNHDAMYWYRQDPGQGLRLIYYSQIVNDFQKGDIAEGYSVSREKKESFPLTVTSAQKNPTAFYLCASTTLGPGTGELFFGEGSRLTVL.